This T cell receptor (beta chain) originates from a study of T cell repertoires in cytomegalovirus infection. Study context: Use of recently identified HLA-C-restricted and well-studied HLA-B-restricted CMV epitopes was part of the study. Public TCR beta signatures provided an indication of both CMV infection and a matching HLA type. Points from the study as a whole: Summed public TCR beta family frequency identified CMV carriers bearing the relevant HLA. Dominating the ex vivo response were TCR beta clonotypes that were CMV-specific and HLA-C-restricted.

This clonotype appeared many times. The antigen remains undetermined. V trimming: 6 bases; J trimming: 9 bases; junction bases outside the gene matches: 13. The length of the CDR3 is 14 residues. TCRdb passed the reads through MiXCR, listing each CDR3 protein once. The table records 300,000 to 400,000 distinct CDR3 sequences, 29% of them present only once. This TCR came from a human donor in good health (CMV status not recorded). Some clones in this sample may be carry-over from other donors' samples. The sample here was cultured PBMCs, taken from culture after CMV antigen stimulation. V is TRBV12-3 or TRBV12-4 and J is TRBJ1-1; 7 bases are a match to TRBD1. The CDR3 DNA sequence: TGTGCCAGCAGAAGACAGGGTATAAACCTTCAAGCTTTCTTT. Amino acid sequence: CASRRQGINLQAFF.